This passage covers 14 T cell receptor beta chains from one sample sequenced in a study of Graves' ophthalmopathy and Graves' hyperthyroidism. The TCR beta CDR3 regions underwent amplification from RNA transcripts. HTBI-primed RT-PCR formed the first round, and a multiplex PCR formed the second. Via MiXCR, TCRdb re-called the multiplex PCR reads, giving one row per CDR3 protein. The sample has a few hundred thousand distinct CDR3 sequences, 17% seen once. Sequenced sample: peripheral blood. Source of these receptors: an adult woman with stable Graves' hyperthyroidism.

This clonotype was seen many times. This chain joins TRBV6-5 and TRBJ1-1; D may be TRBD1 (6 bases). The ends were cut back, 3 bases at V and 6 bases at J, with 17 bases in the middle. The CDR3 has 15 residues. The germline V gene encodes CDR1 MNHEY and CDR2 SVGAGI. CDR3 sequence reads: CASSYFGGLGSEAFF. Written as DNA, the CDR3 is TGTGCCAGCAGTTATTTCGGGGGGCTAGGGTCTGAAGCTTTCTTT.

This clonotype was counted many times. The chain has TRBV7-3 and TRBJ2-5; a weak D match, TRBD2 (7 bases). CDR1 is SGHTA, CDR2 FQGTGA, per germline. The CDR3 totals 17 residues. The V end lost 2 bases, the J end lost 0 bases, and 16 bases lay between the germline ends. The CDR3 reads CASSLLRGRGYQETQYF. The CDR3 nucleotides read TGTGCCAGCAGCTTATTGCGGGGGAGGGGGTACCAAGAGACCCAGTACTTC. Full variable domain (remainder filled in from reference TRBV7-3 and TRBJ2-5): GAGVSQTPSNKVTEKGKYVELRCDPISGHTALYWYRQSLGQGPEFLIYFQGTGAADDSGLPNDRFFAVRPEGSVSTLKIQRTERGDSAVYLCASSLLRGRGYQETQYFGPGTRLLVL.

This clonotype has a handful of counts. V and J are TRBV11-2 and TRBJ2-3, with D maybe TRBD1 (6 bases). Germline lookup yields CDR1 SGHAT and CDR2 FQNNGV. V lost 5 bases to trimming and J lost 2 bases, with 17 bases between them. The CDR3 spans 16 residues. CDR3 in amino acids: CASSSTGTPSTDTQYF. The CDR3 nucleotides read TGTGCCAGCAGCAGTACCGGGACACCTTCCACAGATACGCAGTATTTT. Using reference TRBV11-2 and TRBJ2-3 for the parts outside the CDR3, the full variable domain is EAGVAQSPRYKIIEKRQSVAFWCNPISGHATLYWYQQILGQGPKLLIQFQNNGVVDDSQLPKDRFSAERLKGVDSTLKIQPAKLEDSAVYLCASSSTGTPSTDTQYFGPGTRLTVL.

This clonotype showed up many times. The chain uses TRBV12-3 or TRBV12-4 and TRBJ2-5; the D gene could be TRBD1 or TRBD2 (5 bases each). V lost 3 bases and J lost 1, with 15 bases in between. The CDR3 has 16 amino acids. The DNA of the CDR3 is TGTGCCAGCAGTTTTATGGGGAGTGGGGGCCAAGAGACCCAGTACTTC. Its protein is CASSFMGSGGQETQYF.

Ten or more counts support this clonotype. The chain has TRBV4-1 and TRBJ2-2; 10 bases align to TRBD2. The CDR3 runs 17 residues. Germline CDR1 is MGHRA and CDR2 is YSYEKL. V lost 4 bases to trimming and J lost 0 bases; unmatched junction nucleotides: 5. The CDR3, as DNA: TGCGCCAGCAGCCTAGGACTAGCGGCCTCGAACACCGGGGAGCTGTTTTTT. Its translation is CASSLGLAASNTGELFF.

In this sample, this clonotype turned up many times. The V and J genes are TRBV20-1 and TRBJ2-7; TRBD2 aligns across 9 bases. The V segment lost 1 base and the J segment 1 base; nucleotides outside the gene matches: 14. CDR1 and CDR2 (germline): DFQATT, SNEGSKA (reference sequence). The CDR3 runs 18 residues. CDR3: CSARVERRGRGGSYEQYF. As DNA, the CDR3 is TGCAGTGCTAGAGTCGAGCGGAGGGGGCGGGGGGGATCCTACGAGCAGTACTTC.

This chain links TRBV5-1 with TRBJ2-5, with TRBD1 as a possible D gene (5 bases). V lost 5 bases to trimming and J lost 1 base, with 18 bases between them. This CDR3 is 16 amino acids long. The germline V gene encodes CDR1 SGHRS and CDR2 YFSETQ. The CDR3 loop is CASRTPGRVSQETQYF. CDR3 in DNA: TGCGCCAGCAGGACTCCGGGCAGGGTATCCCAAGAGACCCAGTACTTC.

Remarks on this clonotype: One end of the junction fails to match germline, which may point to a read error. This sequence joins TRBV12-3 or TRBV12-4 and TRBJ1-1; D remains ambiguous. The CDR3 has 9 amino acids. CDR3 DNA sequence: TGTGCCACCAGTGTTGGGACTTTCTTT. Residues: CATSVGTFF.

The genes are TRBV27 and TRBJ2-7, with TRBD1 as a possible D gene (5 bases). This CDR3 spans 14 amino acids. The germline gives CDR1 MNHEY, CDR2 SMNVEV (reference sequence). Trimming pared 4 bases from V and 6 bases from J, leaving 16 bases between. The CDR3 region has the DNA TGTGCCAGCAGTTCAGGGCAGGGAACCGGCGAGCAGTACTTC. Translated, it gives CASSSGQGTGEQYF.

The V gene is TRBV6-2 or TRBV6-3, the J gene TRBJ1-5, with D perhaps matching TRBD1 (6 bases). Per germline, CDR1 MNHEY and CDR2 SVGEGT. This CDR3 is built from 13 residues. The V and J ends lost 4 bases and 10 bases respectively, with 14 bases between them. CDR3 in amino acids: CASSSSETGPQHF. CDR3 bases: TGTGCCAGCAGTTCCTCGGAGACAGGTCCCCAGCATTTT.

There are a few counts of this clonotype. V and J are TRBV7-9 and TRBJ2-4; no clear D. This CDR3 has 16 amino acids. Germline assignment: CDR1 SEHNR and CDR2 FQNEAQ (reference sequence). The V end was cut by 6 bases, the J end by 0 bases, with 15 bases between. Here the CDR3 reads CASSMYRILAKNIQYF. The CDR3 DNA reads as TGTGCCAGCAGTATGTATAGAATCCTAGCCAAAAACATTCAGTACTTC.

Ten or more counts support this clonotype. The rearrangement uses TRBV9 and TRBJ1-1; D is undetermined. Germline CDR1 SGDLS, CDR2 YYNGEE. V dropped 0 bases and J dropped 2 bases, with 8 bases sitting between them. This CDR3 has 14 amino acids. The CDR3 sequence: CASSVEAVNTEAFF. The CDR3, as DNA: TGTGCCAGCAGCGTAGAGGCAGTAAACACTGAAGCTTTCTTT.

This clonotype was seen repeatedly, ten times or more. The V gene is TRBV28, the J gene TRBJ1-6, with 10 bases lining up with TRBD1. Germline loops: CDR1 MDHEN, CDR2 SYDVKM. The CDR3 runs 14 residues. V gave up 6 bases and J gave up 7 bases; unmatched junction bases: 3. DNA for the CDR3: TGTGCCAGCAGCTTGGACAGGGGGAATTCACCCCTCCACTTT. Amino acid sequence: CASSLDRGNSPLHF.

This clonotype was recorded a few times. The chain couples TRBV9 to TRBJ2-3; 8 bases map to TRBD2. Germline CDR1 and CDR2: SGDLS and YYNGEE. CDR3 length: 14 amino acids. Trimming at V came to 3 bases and at J to 3 bases, leaving 3 bases not matched to a gene. The CDR3 region is CASSAGGGTDTQYF. The CDR3 DNA is TGTGCCAGCAGCGCCGGGGGGGGGACAGATACGCAGTATTTT.